This T cell receptor beta chain was obtained from a study of T cells in Graves' hyperthyroidism and ophthalmopathy. About the research overall: The authors collected peripheral blood at initial diagnosis, before any treatment. Overall study findings and caveats: A model of 13 V-J features distinguished ophthalmopathy from stable hyperthyroidism.

TCR beta CDR3 region amplification was performed from RNA transcripts. RT-PCR in the first round (using the HTBI primer set) targeted the TCR CDR3. TCRdb passed the multiplex PCR reads through MiXCR, listing each CDR3 protein once. The table includes roughly 630,000 distinct CDR3 sequences, 15% to 18% detected once. Hyperthyroidism had been newly diagnosed in patients aged 18 to 65, and its duration was under 2 months. This clonotype came up many times. The target antigen is unknown. Germline CDR1 SGHRS, CDR2 YFSETQ. Trimming took off 0 bases at V and 6 bases at J, with 7 bases between the two ends. The CDR3 spans 12 residues.

Source material: blood. V is TRBV5-1 and J is TRBJ2-7; D is unclear. The receptor's source is a young woman with Graves' hyperthyroidism. For the CDR3, the DNA is TGCGCCAGCAGCTTGGAACTCTCCGAGCAGTACTTC. Amino acid sequence: CASSLELSEQYF.